A single sample gave rise to the 5 T cell receptor beta chains below, sequenced in a study of T-cell reconstitution after alpha-beta-depleted transplantation in children. Unique molecular identifiers tagged the TCRbeta library. TCRdb re-called the PCR reads through MiXCR, storing one row per CDR3 protein. The sample yields some 390,000 distinct CDR3 sequences, around 21% seen once. Sequencing used PBMCs from the stem cell graft donor, obtained from the stem cell graft. These receptors came from a human donor who donated a stem cell graft to a child with acute myeloid leukemia.

V is TRBV5-1 and J is TRBJ2-1; possibly TRBD1 for D (5 bases). Trimming shortened V by 7 bases and J by 8 bases, and 19 bases separated the two germline ends. CDR3 length equals 14 residues. The germline gives CDR1 SGHRS, CDR2 YFSETQ. For the CDR3, the DNA is TGCGCCAGCTCGCCGCCAGGGCCCACAGATGAGCAGTTCTTC. Translating gives CASSPPGPTDEQFF.

The rearrangement uses TRBV11-1 and TRBJ2-1; TRBD2 agrees at 12 bases. Unmatched junction bases numbered 5, after V lost 6 bases and J lost 8 bases. Germline loops: CDR1 SGHAT, CDR2 FQDESV (reference sequence). The CDR3 has 14 amino acids. In nucleotides, the CDR3 is TGTGCCAGCAGTTGGACTAGCGGGACGGATGAGCAGTTCTTC. Encoded protein: CASSWTSGTDEQFF.

This clonotype was seen only a few times. The rearrangement joins TRBV11-2 to TRBJ2-2; the match to TRBD2 covers 9 bases. Germline trimming cut 0 bases from V and 5 bases from J; bases unmatched to any gene: 13. CDR1 and CDR2 from the germline V gene are SGHAT and FQNNGV. This CDR3 is built from 19 residues. CDR3 residues: CASSLDEGLARSWTGELFF. The CDR3 DNA sequence: TGTGCCAGCAGCTTAGATGAGGGACTAGCCCGGAGCTGGACCGGGGAGCTGTTTTTT.

The chain couples TRBV3-1 to TRBJ2-5; no clear D gene. This CDR3 is 15 amino acids long. CDR1 is LGHDT, CDR2 YNNKEL, per germline (reference sequence). V lost 1 base, J lost 2 bases, and 11 bases lay in between. CDR3: CASSQGTTKQETQYF. CDR3 sequence (DNA): TGTGCCAGCAGCCAAGGTACAACAAAACAAGAGACCCAGTACTTC.

The gene calls are TRBV2 and TRBJ1-1, with D perhaps TRBD1 (5 bases). This CDR3 region has 13 residues. Germline-derived CDR1 and CDR2 are SNHLY and FYNNEI. Trimming shortened V by 8 bases and J by 2 bases, and 12 bases separated the two germline ends. Here the CDR3 reads CASDGRANTEAFF. The CDR3, as DNA: TGTGCCAGCGATGGCAGGGCTAACACTGAAGCTTTCTTT.